What follows are 31 T cell receptor beta chains derived from one specimen sequenced in a study of cytotoxic CD8 clonotypes in ibrutinib-treated CLL. TCRdb keeps only in-frame clones here, not all; method: immunoSEQ multiplex PCR. The sample lists about 200,000 clones, 60% to 80% occurring once. The input for sequencing was PBMCs, taken after 12 months of ibrutinib treatment. These receptors all come from a human donor with chronic lymphocytic leukemia.

The chain employs TRBV19 and TRBJ2-7; D is perhaps TRBD2 (5 bases). CDR3 length: 15 amino acids. CDR1 and CDR2 (germline): LNHDA, SQIVND (reference sequence). Trimming left V 4 bases short and J 0 bases short, with 13 bases between. The CDR3 DNA follows: TGTGCCAGTAGTACCTCCTCTGGGAGCTCCTACGAGCAGTACTTC. Translating gives CASSTSSGSSYEQYF. The complete variable domain, with remaining parts taken from reference TRBV19 and TRBJ2-7, reads DGGITQSPKYLFRKEGQNVTLSCEQNLNHDAMYWYRQDPGQGLRLIYYSQIVNDFQKGDIAEGYSVSREKKESFPLTVTSAQKNPTAFYLCASSTSSGSSYEQYFGPGTRLTVT.

The chain is built from TRBV6-5 and TRBJ2-2; possible D gene TRBD1, 6 bases. CDR1 is MNHEY, CDR2 SVGAGI, per germline. The germline V and J ends were trimmed by 7 bases and 6 bases, with 15 bases remaining between them. This CDR3 spans 14 amino acids. Here the CDR3 reads CASTPLAGAGELFF. CDR3 nucleotides: TGTGCCAGCACCCCGCTAGCAGGGGCCGGGGAGCTGTTTTTT.

The J gene is TRBJ1-2, the V gene TRBV14; D gene uncertain. Trimming removed 4 bases from V and 0 bases from J, with 3 bases in between. In germline, CDR1 is SGHDN, CDR2 FVKESK. CDR3 length: 12 amino acids. The CDR3 nucleotides are TGTGCCAGCAGCCCCTCTAACTATGGCTACACCTTC. Its protein product is CASSPSNYGYTF.

The chain combines TRBV2 with TRBJ2-7, with 11 bases that match TRBD1. Germline V gene sequence: CDR1 SNHLY, CDR2 FYNNEI. The CDR3 covers 13 residues. V shed 7 bases and J 9 bases; nucleotides not matched to a gene: 8. The CDR3 DNA follows: TGTGCCAGCATGAAGGGACAGGGGGAATGGCAGTACTTC. It codes for CASMKGQGEWQYF.

The rearrangement links TRBV18 to TRBJ1-1, with a tentative D call TRBD1 (5 bases). This CDR3 has 16 amino acids. In germline, CDR1 is KGHSH, CDR2 LQKENI. V lost 1 base and J 4 bases, leaving 16 bases between the germline ends. The CDR3 loop is CASSPQRGRRSTEAFF. Here the CDR3 DNA reads TGTGCCAGCTCACCACAGCGGGGCAGGCGGAGCACTGAAGCTTTCTTT.

This clone occurred once. The chain couples TRBV14 to TRBJ1-3; D is undetermined. With 4 bases removed from V and 0 bases from J, the gap between germline ends came to 13 bases. CDR1 is SGHDN, CDR2 FVKESK, per germline. The CDR3 has 16 residues. CDR3 DNA sequence: TGTGCCAGCAGCCCAAGCCACAGACGCTCTGGAAACACCATATATTTT. It codes for CASSPSHRRSGNTIYF.

This clone was seen a single time. This chain links TRBV15 with TRBJ2-2; TRBD1 aligns across 8 bases. Germline-derived CDR1 and CDR2 are LNHNV and YYDKDF (reference sequence). CDR3 size: 14 residues. V trimming: 3 bases; J trimming: 4 bases; junction bases outside the gene matches: 1. CDR3 sequence reads: CATSSDRGTGELFF. CDR3 DNA: TGTGCCACCAGCAGCGACAGGGGCACCGGGGAGCTGTTTTTT. Supplemented by reference TRBV15 and TRBJ2-2, the full variable domain reads DAMVIQNPRYQVTQFGKPVTLSCSQTLNHNVMYWYQQKSSQAPKLLFHYYDKDFNNEADTPDNFQSRRPNTSFCFLDIRSPGLGDTAMYLCATSSDRGTGELFFGEGSRLTVL.

This rearrangement joins TRBV4-1 to TRBJ1-1, with 7 nucleotides matching TRBD1. The germline V gene has CDR1 MGHRA and CDR2 YSYEKL. With 4 bases clipped from V and 13 bases from J, the junction kept 9 bases outside the gene matches. The CDR3 runs to 12 residues. CDR3 amino acids: CASSPLQGWVFF. The CDR3 bases are TGCGCCAGCAGCCCCCTACAGGGGTGGGTTTTCTTT.

The genes are TRBV7-6 and TRBJ2-7; the D gene could be TRBD1 or TRBD2 (7 bases each). The germline V and J ends were trimmed by 1 base and 6 bases, with 19 bases remaining between them. CDR3 size: 16 residues. The germline V gene encodes CDR1 SGHVS and CDR2 FNYEAQ. The CDR3 coding sequence is TGTGCCAGCAGCTTAGAAGGGAGGGGGCCCCTCGGCGAGCAGTACTTC. Encoded protein: CASSLEGRGPLGEQYF.

The gene calls are TRBV10-1 and TRBJ2-7, with a tentative D call TRBD1 (6 bases). The germline CDR1 and CDR2 sequences are WNHNN and SYGVQD (reference sequence). There are 13 residues in the CDR3. CDR3 amino acids: CAEEWQGWHEQYF. CDR3 DNA sequence: TGCGCAGAGGAGTGGCAGGGGTGGCACGAGCAGTACTTC.

The V and J genes are TRBV6-1 and TRBJ1-5; 9 bases line up with TRBD1. Per the germline V gene, CDR1 is MNHNS and CDR2 is SASEGT. CDR3 size: 17 residues. V shed 3 bases and J 6 bases; nucleotides not matched to a gene: 12. CDR3 nucleotides: TGTGCCAGCAGTGAGACATACAGGGGGCAGGTCAGTCAGCCCCAGCATTTT. Amino acid sequence: CASSETYRGQVSQPQHF.

This clone came up a few times. The rearrangement links TRBV6-5 to TRBJ2-4; D gene ambiguous. The germline CDR1 and CDR2 sequences are MNHEY and SVGAGI. The CDR3 contains 15 residues. V gave up 4 bases and J gave up 2 bases, with 12 bases separating them. The CDR3 DNA is TGTGCCAGCAGTTCCTTGACTGATACCAAAAACATTCAGTACTTC. It encodes CASSSLTDTKNIQYF.

V usage is TRBV5-1 and J usage is TRBJ2-7; 7 bases are a match to TRBD1. Trimming at V came to 4 bases and at J to 3 bases, leaving 10 bases not matched to a gene. This CDR3 is 15 amino acids long. CDR1 is SGHRS and CDR2 is YFSETQ in the germline V gene. The CDR3 loop is CASSPVPGQNYEQYF. The CDR3 coding sequence is TGCGCCAGCAGCCCTGTCCCGGGACAGAACTACGAGCAGTACTTC.

The rearrangement links TRBV19 to TRBJ1-5, with D tentatively TRBD1 (6 bases). The germline gives CDR1 LNHDA, CDR2 SQIVND (reference sequence). CDR3 length: 15 amino acids. Between the trimmed V and J ends, which lost 6 bases and 0 bases, there was a span of 12 bases. The CDR3 DNA is TGTGCCAGTAGGGGGACGGGGGCTAGCAATCAGCCCCAGCATTTT. Amino acids: CASRGTGASNQPQHF.

This clone was seen once. The chain is built from TRBV5-1 and TRBJ1-2, with 9 bases aligning to TRBD1. From germline, CDR1 is SGHRS and CDR2 YFSETQ. With 3 bases clipped from V and 6 bases from J, the junction kept 6 bases outside the gene matches. The CDR3 extends over 14 amino acids. CDR3 DNA: TGCGCCAGCAGCTCCGGACAGGGGTCAGATGGCTACACCTTC. It encodes CASSSGQGSDGYTF.

J is TRBJ2-2 and V is TRBV9; D possibly corresponds to TRBD1 (6 bases). The length of the CDR3 is 16 residues. The germline CDR1 and CDR2 sequences are SGDLS and YYNGEE. Trimming removed 0 bases from V and 7 bases from J, with 16 bases in between. The CDR3 sequence is CASSVASGRGIGELFF. CDR3 nucleotides: TGTGCCAGCAGCGTAGCTTCTGGCAGGGGAATCGGGGAGCTGTTTTTT.

V is TRBV6-5 and J is TRBJ1-1; D is undetermined. The CDR3 consists of 14 residues. The V and J ends lost 6 bases and 2 bases respectively, with 13 bases between them. Germline values: CDR1 MNHEY, CDR2 SVGAGI. The CDR3 protein is CASSLLVRNTEAFF. CDR3 sequence (DNA): TGTGCCAGCAGCCTCTTAGTACGTAACACTGAAGCTTTCTTT.

The rearrangement uses TRBV7-9 and TRBJ2-1; 10 bases line up with TRBD2. Germline lookup yields CDR1 SEHNR and CDR2 FQNEAQ (reference sequence). The CDR3 has 14 amino acids. Germline trimming cut 4 bases from V and 8 bases from J; bases unmatched to any gene: 5. CDR3 DNA sequence: TGTGCCAGCAGCTCTAGCGGGAGTTTCGATGAGCAGTTCTTC. The encoded protein is CASSSSGSFDEQFF. Full variable domain (outside the CDR3, taken from reference TRBV7-9 and TRBJ2-1): DTGVSQNPRHKITKRGQNVTFRCDPISEHNRLYWYRQTLGQGPEFLTYFQNEAQLEKSRLLSDRFSAERPKGSFSTLEIQRTEQGDSAMYLCASSSSGSFDEQFFGPGTRLTVL.

This chain joins TRBV7-9 and TRBJ1-2; D uncertain. V was clipped by 1 base and J by 3 bases, with 15 bases between them. The CDR3 is 16 amino acids. Per germline, CDR1 SEHNR and CDR2 FQNEAQ (reference sequence). Written as DNA, the CDR3 is TGTGCCAGCAGCTTAGGGGCCCGGCGACGCGACTATGGCTACACCTTC. Its translation is CASSLGARRRDYGYTF.

The chain joins TRBV30 to TRBJ1-2; TRBD1 aligns across 10 bases. Germline CDR1 and CDR2: GTSNPN and SVGIG (reference sequence). V gave up 7 bases and J gave up 5 bases; unmatched junction bases: 7. The CDR3 totals 13 residues. In DNA form, the CDR3 reads TGTGCCTCCCGGCGGACAGGGGGATATGGCTACACCTTC. This encodes CASRRTGGYGYTF. Using reference TRBV30 and TRBJ1-2 for the parts outside the CDR3, the full variable domain is SQTIHQWPATLVQPVGSPLSLECTVEGTSNPNLYWYRQAAGRGLQLLFYSVGIGQISSEVPQNLSASRPQDRQFILSSKKLLLSDSGFYLCASRRTGGYGYTFGSGTRLTVV.

This clone was detected once. This chain uses TRBV7-8 with TRBJ1-3, with D hard to call. Germline CDR1 is SGHVS and CDR2 is FQNEAQ. V gave up 1 base and J gave up 0 bases, with 4 bases separating them. This CDR3 is 14 amino acids long. DNA of the CDR3: TGTGCCAGCAGCTTAGGGGACTCTGGAAACACCATATATTTT. Encoded protein: CASSLGDSGNTIYF.

This sequence joins TRBV7-9 and TRBJ1-2, with no clear D. The CDR3 totals 14 residues. Germline V gives CDR1 SEHNR, CDR2 FQNEAQ (reference sequence). The germline V and J ends were trimmed by 1 base and 0 bases, with 6 bases remaining between them. CDR3 in amino acids: CASSLEKANYGYTF. The DNA of the CDR3 is TGTGCCAGCAGCTTAGAAAAGGCTAACTATGGCTACACCTTC.

As for this clone: The same CDR3 also results from other DNA sequences found in this sample. The gene calls are TRBV6-5 and TRBJ2-7; D may be TRBD1 or TRBD2 (5 bases each). Trimming took 0 bases from V and 3 from J, leaving 9 bases between them. This CDR3 spans 14 amino acids. Germline lookup yields CDR1 MNHEY and CDR2 SVGAGI. This chain's CDR3 is CASSYSGTSYEQYF. DNA for the CDR3: TGTGCCAGCAGTTACTCTGGGACCAGCTACGAGCAGTACTTC.

With regard to this clone: Other nucleotide sequences from this sample produce the same CDR3. The rearrangement uses TRBV11-2 and TRBJ2-7, with D hard to call. Germline CDR1 and CDR2: SGHAT and FQNNGV. The CDR3 runs 11 residues. The V and J ends lost 6 bases and 1 base respectively, with 4 bases between them. CDR3 sequence (DNA): TGTGCCAGCAGTTTTTCCTACGAGCAGTACTTC. Amino acids: CASSFSYEQYF.

V gene TRBV7-9 combines with J gene TRBJ1-1; TRBD1 is a possible D gene (5 bases). The germline V gene has CDR1 SEHNR and CDR2 FQNEAQ (reference sequence). The CDR3 sequence is 15 residues long. Between the trimmed V and J ends, which lost 4 bases and 1 base, there was a span of 13 bases. The CDR3 DNA follows: TGTGCCAGCAGCTCCCGACAGACCCAGAACACTGAAGCTTTCTTT. It encodes CASSSRQTQNTEAFF.

This clone was observed a few times. Other nucleotide sequences from this sample produce the same CDR3. The chain couples TRBV5-1 to TRBJ2-1, with 8 bases lining up with TRBD1. Germline CDR1 reads SGHRS; CDR2 reads YFSETQ. The CDR3 extends over 15 amino acids. Losses at the gene ends were 4 bases for V and 3 bases for J; bases not matched to a gene: 6. The CDR3 nucleotides are TGCGCCAGCAGCCTCGGACAGGGAGTCTACAATGAGCAGTTCTTC. Its translation: CASSLGQGVYNEQFF. Drawing the rest from reference TRBV5-1 and TRBJ2-1, the complete variable domain is KAGVTQTPRYLIKTRGQQVTLSCSPISGHRSVSWYQQTPGQGLQFLFEYFSETQRNKGNFPGRFSGRQFSNSRSEMNVSTLELGDSALYLCASSLGQGVYNEQFFGPGTRLTVL.

The chain carries TRBV6-6 and TRBJ2-2; D call uncertain. The CDR3 loop spans 13 amino acids. V shed 7 bases and J shed 1 base, with 7 bases lying between them. Germline V gene sequence: CDR1 MNHNY, CDR2 SVGAGI (reference sequence). CDR3 residues: CASNNGNTGELFF. CDR3 nucleotide sequence: TGTGCCAGCAATAACGGGAACACCGGGGAGCTGTTTTTT.

The chain uses TRBV6-5 and TRBJ2-7; 7 bases map to TRBD2. V shed 0 bases and J 2 bases; nucleotides not matched to a gene: 4. This CDR3 is built from 15 residues. Germline-derived CDR1 and CDR2 are MNHEY and SVGAGI. CDR3: CASSYSAGVPYEQYF. Here the CDR3 DNA reads TGTGCCAGCAGTTACTCCGCGGGGGTCCCCTACGAGCAGTACTTC.

The rearrangement links TRBV13 to TRBJ2-2; perhaps D is TRBD1 or TRBD2 (5 bases each). Germline loops: CDR1 PRHDT, CDR2 FYEKMQ (reference sequence). Trimming removed 8 bases from V and 1 base from J, with 14 bases in between. This CDR3 is 15 amino acids long. CDR3 residues: CASCLRDQNTGELFF. The DNA for the CDR3 is TGTGCCAGCTGTCTCCGGGACCAGAACACCGGGGAGCTGTTTTTT.

This chain uses TRBV29-1 with TRBJ1-4; TRBD1 might be the D (5 bases). Germline V gene sequence: CDR1 SQVTM, CDR2 ANQGSEA. The V end lost 6 bases, the J end lost 10 bases, and 18 bases lay between the germline ends. The CDR3 has 13 amino acids. CDR3 protein: CSVKGDSGVKLFF. In DNA, the CDR3 is TGCAGCGTAAAGGGCGACAGCGGCGTAAAACTGTTTTTT.

J is TRBJ1-6 and V is TRBV7-8; D might be TRBD1 (5 bases). The CDR3 is 15 amino acids. The germline V and J ends were trimmed by 10 bases and 9 bases, with 22 bases remaining between them. CDR1 SGHVS and CDR2 FQNEAQ come from the germline V gene. In nucleotides, the CDR3 is TGTGCCACTTCGCAGAGGGGTGCGGGGAGTTCACCCCTCCACTTT. Translation gives CATSQRGAGSSPLHF.